This entry is about one T cell receptor beta chain. Under the authors' procedure: Counts of nucleated cells, estimated from reference gene primer amplification, were obtained. Clones were read by immunoSEQ multiplex PCR, and TCRdb kept only the in-frame ones, dropping some. D and trimming come from the DNA, and the V and J calls and clone size come from that table. The sample lists 150,000 to 200,000 clones, around 87% seen once, with 2.5% in the top ten. Germline V lookup: CDR1 GTSNPN, CDR2 SVGIG (reference sequence). This CDR3 has 14 amino acids. Trimming pared 0 bases from V and 6 bases from J, leaving 9 bases between. The sample is drawn from a study of blood T cell repertoires in COVID-19. As for the study in general: Researchers got acute and convalescent COVID-19 samples from the United States, Italy and Spain. Sources were T cells, B-cell-depleted T cells, or PBMCs; the material itself was cDNA or gDNA.

The J gene is TRBJ2-6, the V gene TRBV30; tentatively, D is TRBD1 (6 bases). Sequenced material: peripheral blood. The sequence derives from a man in his forties with active or convalescent COVID-19. Here the CDR3 reads CAWSVQGAANVLTF. CDR3 sequence (DNA): TGTGCCTGGAGTGTACAGGGAGCGGCCAACGTCCTGACTTTC.